Below are 13 T cell receptor beta chains sequenced from a single sample in a study of T cell responses to AZD1222 COVID-19 vaccine (TCRdb year 2021). Sample time point, as interpreted from the label and publication: about 28 days (+/-7) after the second vaccine dose. The library was produced with the immunoSEQ multiplex PCR assay. The table comes from immuneACCESS by way of TCRdb, which keeps in-frame sequences with V and J called. Part of the clones is missing from these tables; in studies checked, under half for an unresolved V gene and the rest for unknown reasons. For this sample the table gives 100,000 to 150,000 clones, of which about 90% were detected only once. The ten top clones hold about 1.9% of the sample. The sequences come from peripheral blood, collected 28 days after the second AZD1222 dose. The source of these receptors is an adult who received the AZD1222 COVID-19 vaccine.

The rearrangement uses TRBV9 and TRBJ2-2; TRBD2 matches at 10 bases. Germline V gives CDR1 SGDLS, CDR2 YYNGEE. CDR3 length: 16 amino acids. J lost 2 bases, V lost 2 bases, and 3 bases had no gene match. The CDR3 DNA sequence: TGTGCCAGCAGCGTTTTAGCGGGAGGCAACACCGGGGAGCTGTTTTTT. Translating it yields CASSVLAGGNTGELFF.

The genes are TRBV9 and TRBJ2-3; D uncertain. The V gene's germline CDR1 is SGDLS and CDR2 YYNGEE. The length of the CDR3 is 15 residues. Trimming stripped 4 bases from V and 2 bases from J, with 14 bases between. CDR3 DNA sequence: TGTGCCAGCAGCATAGGGCCCAAACCCACAGATACGCAGTATTTT. This sequence encodes CASSIGPKPTDTQYF.

The chain employs TRBV5-4 and TRBJ1-1; TRBD1 matches at 7 bases. Looked up from germline, CDR1 is SGHNT and CDR2 is YYREEE (reference sequence). CDR3 length: 15 amino acids. V was pared by 5 bases and J by 1 base, with 8 bases of the junction left unmatched. CDR3 amino acids: CASSDKGARNTEAFF. CDR3 DNA: TGTGCCAGCAGTGATAAGGGGGCGAGGAACACTGAAGCTTTCTTT.

The V and J genes are TRBV29-1 and TRBJ1-1; D is unclear. The CDR3 totals 12 residues. V lost 3 bases and J lost 0, with 5 bases in between. CDR1 is SQVTM, CDR2 ANQGSEA, per germline. CDR3 loop: CSVENLNTEAFF. DNA for the CDR3: TGCAGCGTTGAGAACTTGAACACTGAAGCTTTCTTT. Drawing the rest from reference TRBV29-1 and TRBJ1-1, the complete variable domain is SAVISQKPSRDICQRGTSLTIQCQVDSQVTMMFWYRQQPGQSLTLIATANQGSEATYESGFVIDKFPISRPNLTFSTLTVSNMSPEDSSIYLCSVENLNTEAFFGQGTRLTVV.

This chain connects TRBV7-9 to TRBJ2-7, with D possibly TRBD2 on 6 matching bases. Germline V gene lookup returns CDR1 SEHNR and CDR2 FQNEAQ (reference sequence). Between the trimmed V and J ends, which lost 3 bases and 12 bases, there was a span of 15 bases. This CDR3 region has 12 residues. The CDR3 protein is CASSLGEVKLYV. The CDR3 nucleotides read TGTGCCAGCAGCTTGGGGGAGGTGAAACTGTACGTC.

The V and J genes are TRBV18 and TRBJ2-1; 12 bases fit TRBD2. Germline CDR1 KGHSH, CDR2 LQKENI. The CDR3 has 15 residues. Trimming took 8 bases from V and 8 from J; bases not matched to a gene: 10. The DNA of the CDR3 is TGTGCCAGCGCGCTCTGGACTAGCGGGGACCATGAGCAGTTCTTC. As protein: CASALWTSGDHEQFF.

The chain employs TRBV4-1 and TRBJ1-4, with unresolved D. This CDR3 has 15 amino acids. Looked up from germline, CDR1 is MGHRA and CDR2 is YSYEKL. Trimming cost V 3 bases and J 0 bases, with 8 bases left between them. In DNA, the CDR3 is TGCGCCAGCAGCCATCCGATGACAACTAATGAAAAACTGTTTTTT. Translating it yields CASSHPMTTNEKLFF.

This rearrangement joins TRBV7-9 to TRBJ1-1, with 7 bases lining up with TRBD1. This CDR3 is built from 15 residues. Germline values: CDR1 SEHNR, CDR2 FQNEAQ (reference sequence). With 5 bases clipped from V and 4 bases from J, the junction kept 10 bases outside the gene matches. The CDR3 bases are TGTGCCAGCAGCCCAAGTGGCAGGGGGGGCACTGAAGCTTTCTTT. This translates into CASSPSGRGGTEAFF. Full variable domain (missing parts from reference TRBV7-9 and TRBJ1-1): DTGVSQNPRHKITKRGQNVTFRCDPISEHNRLYWYRQTLGQGPEFLTYFQNEAQLEKSRLLSDRFSAERPKGSFSTLEIQRTEQGDSAMYLCASSPSGRGGTEAFFGQGTRLTVV.

This chain connects TRBV18 to TRBJ2-1, with 8 bases lining up with TRBD2. Germline assignment: CDR1 KGHSH and CDR2 LQKENI. CDR3 length: 12 amino acids. The junction had 1 base not matched to a gene; V was cut back by 8 bases and J by 4 bases. The CDR3 region has the DNA TGTGCCAGCCAGCGGGAGTACAATGAGCAGTTCTTC. It is translated as CASQREYNEQFF. The full variable domain, rest sourced from reference TRBV18 and TRBJ2-1, is NAGVMQNPRHLVRRRGQEARLRCSPMKGHSHVYWYRQLPEEGLKFMVYLQKENIIDESGMPKERFSAEFPKEGPSILRIQQVVRGDSAAYFCASQREYNEQFFGPGTRLTVL.

This clone came up many times. The chain uses TRBV2 and TRBJ1-5; 11 bases agree with TRBD1. The trim removed 6 bases at V and 0 bases at J, leaving 7 bases unmatched. Germline CDR1 and CDR2: SNHLY and FYNNEI. The CDR3 length is 17 residues. This CDR3 is CASRGQGVLLSNQPQHF. Here the CDR3 DNA reads TGTGCCAGCAGGGGACAGGGGGTCCTTCTTAGCAATCAGCCCCAGCATTTT. Supplemented by reference TRBV2 and TRBJ1-5, the full variable domain reads EPEVTQTPSHQVTQMGQEVILRCVPISNHLYFYWYRQILGQKVEFLVSFYNNEISEKSEIFDDQFSVERPDGSNFTLKIRSTKLEDSAMYFCASRGQGVLLSNQPQHFGDGTRLSIL.

This chain uses TRBV3-1 (or the pseudogene TRBV3-2) with TRBJ2-1; no clear D. Trimming removed 0 bases at V and 10 bases at J, with 10 bases between. CDR3 length: 13 residues. Germline CDR1 and CDR2: LGHDT and YNNKEL (reference sequence). The CDR3: CASSQEKWKEQFF. In DNA, the CDR3 is TGTGCCAGCAGCCAAGAGAAGTGGAAGGAGCAGTTCTTC.

The gene calls are TRBV18 and TRBJ2-5; D is ambiguous. This CDR3 spans 13 amino acids. Germline CDR1 KGHSH, CDR2 LQKENI. Trimming shortened V by 3 bases and J by 3 bases, and 8 bases separated the two germline ends. CDR3 sequence: CASSPTWEETQYF. The DNA for the CDR3 is TGTGCCAGCTCACCGACGTGGGAAGAGACCCAGTACTTC.

This chain joins TRBV2 and TRBJ1-6; tentatively, D is TRBD1 (5 bases). This CDR3 is built from 16 residues. Germline V CDR1 and CDR2: SNHLY, FYNNEI. V shed 10 bases and J shed 7 bases, with 23 bases lying between them. The CDR3 sequence is CATQSGRVAGNSPLHF. CDR3 nucleotides: TGTGCCACCCAATCGGGACGGGTGGCCGGCAATTCACCCCTCCACTTT.